The sequence of this TCR beta chain was determined in a study of CD8 T cells in ankylosing spondylitis. Study-wide points: Disease-linked clones reportedly showed significant enrichment in matched ankylosing spondylitis synovial fluid.

CDR3 size: 11 residues. CDR1 and CDR2 from the germline V gene are MNHEY and SVGAGI. V was pared by 7 bases and J by 8 bases, with 9 bases between. This clonotype has just a few counts. What it binds is unknown. A single record per CDR3 protein comes from TCRdb applying MiXCR to the 5' RACE reads. The sample shows roughly 180,000 distinct CDR3 sequences, over 10% of them seen only once. V is TRBV6-5 and J is TRBJ1-3; no definite D call. The source is a female donor with ankylosing spondylitis or in good health (not recorded which). The sequenced sample was blood, either unsorted or a sorted T cell fraction (not recorded which). The CDR3 region is CASTDRYTIYF. Here the CDR3 DNA reads TGTGCCAGCACGGACCGATACACCATATATTTT.